The T cell receptor (beta chain) described here comes from a study of blood T cells in healthy people across ages. PCR was performed a second time for about 7 to 11 cycles using a sample-barcoded 5' primer and a J-beta primer mix. TCRdb passed the 5' RACE reads through MiXCR, listing each CDR3 protein once. Found here are some 1.5 million distinct CDR3 sequences, 28% of them singletons; the top ten hold roughly 8%. Germline V CDR1 and CDR2: SGHRS, YFSETQ. V lost 0 bases, J lost 2 bases, and 6 bases lay in between. This CDR3 spans 14 amino acids. The specimen was blood. The TCR comes from a woman younger than 45 in good health. This rearrangement joins TRBV5-1 to TRBJ2-4; D remains ambiguous. CDR3 amino acids: CASSLERSKNIQYF. The CDR3, as DNA: TGCGCCAGCAGCTTGGAGAGATCCAAAAACATTCAGTACTTC.